These 21 T cell receptor beta chains came from one sample sequenced in a study of T cells after yellow fever vaccination. Each CDR3 protein is one row after TCRdb ran MiXCR on the 5' RACE reads. The table shows 240,000 or so distinct CDR3 sequences, with roughly 7.2% occurring only once. This material consisted of CD4+ T cells sorted from PBMCs, taken 15 days after the yellow fever booster vaccination. The receptors come from a man younger than 45 who received the YFV17D yellow fever vaccine.

At least ten counts were recorded for this clonotype. An end of the junction differs from the germline gene, which may be a read error. CDR3 nucleotides: TGTGCCAGCATTTACGGGACTAGTCCCCACGAGCAGTACTTC. Translated: CASIYGTSPHEQYF. J is TRBJ2-7 and V is TRBV6-2 or TRBV6-3; 8 bases match TRBD2. Germline V gene lookup returns CDR1 MNHEY and CDR2 SVGEGT. The CDR3 extends over 14 amino acids.

This clonotype has only a few counts. CDR3 nucleotides: TGTGCCAGCAGCTGGCCTAGCGGGAGAGGGGAGACCCAGTACTTC. Translating it yields CASSWPSGRGETQYF. The V gene is TRBV7-2, the J gene TRBJ2-5; TRBD2 matches 10 bases. V trimming: 4 bases; J trimming: 5 bases; junction bases outside the gene matches: 7. The CDR3 has 15 amino acids. Looked up from germline, CDR1 is SGHTA and CDR2 is FQGNSA.

V usage is TRBV4-3 and J usage is TRBJ2-2; no definite D call. The germline gives CDR1 LGHNA, CDR2 YSLEER. With 4 bases removed from V and 2 bases from J, the gap between germline ends came to 11 bases. The CDR3 has 15 amino acids. The CDR3 DNA sequence: TGCGCCAGCAGCCGCCGTGGAACAAACACCGGGGAGCTGTTTTTT. The encoded protein is CASSRRGTNTGELFF.

The chain recombines TRBV20-1 with TRBJ2-1, with D tentatively TRBD2 (6 bases). The V gene lost 5 bases and the J gene lost 2 bases, with 16 bases spanning the gap. CDR3 size: 15 residues. The V gene's germline CDR1 is DFQATT and CDR2 SNEGSKA (reference sequence). This CDR3 is CSAHVGGEPYNEQFF. The CDR3 nucleotides are TGCAGTGCTCACGTCGGGGGAGAGCCCTACAATGAGCAGTTCTTC.

This clonotype was seen repeatedly, ten times or more. The DNA for the CDR3 is TGCGCCAGCAGCCTAACAGGGACTGAGGCTAACTATGGCTACACCTTC. This encodes CASSLTGTEANYGYTF. The chain recombines TRBV4-1 with TRBJ1-2; perhaps TRBD1 as D (6 bases). The CDR3 runs 16 residues. Germline V gives CDR1 MGHRA, CDR2 YSYEKL. Trimming cost V 4 bases and J 0 bases, with 15 bases left between them.

The genes are TRBV6-5 and TRBJ2-3; tentatively, D is TRBD1 (6 bases). V lost 4 bases and J 2 bases, leaving 10 bases between the germline ends. CDR3 length equals 14 residues. Germline V gives CDR1 MNHEY, CDR2 SVGAGI. The CDR3 reads CASSWGRTTDTQYF. As DNA, the CDR3 is TGTGCCAGCAGTTGGGGGCGTACCACAGATACGCAGTATTTT.

J is TRBJ1-5 and V is TRBV5-1; 9 positions match TRBD1. The CDR3 totals 15 residues. Germline V lookup: CDR1 SGHRS, CDR2 YFSETQ. V gave up 0 bases and J gave up 7 bases; unmatched junction bases: 5. CDR3 DNA sequence: TGCGCCAGCAGCTTGGGGACAGGGGTTCCGCAGCCCCAGCATTTT. Translation gives CASSLGTGVPQPQHF.

This clonotype was detected a few times. This sequence joins TRBV21-1 and TRBJ1-1. TRBV21-1 is a listed pseudogene. This CDR3 spans 18 amino acids. CDR3 DNA: TGTGCCAGCAGCAAAGCAGAATCACCGGGAGGGCTGGGCACTGAAGCTTTCTTT. It specifies CASSKAESPGGLGTEAFF.

This clonotype was found many times. The chain links TRBV24-1 to TRBJ2-3; D may match TRBD1 or TRBD2 (5 bases each). The CDR3 totals 15 residues. V gave up 1 base and J gave up 6 bases, with 13 bases separating them. The germline V gene has CDR1 KGHDR and CDR2 SFDVKD. CDR3 region: CATSDFGGAADTQYF. The CDR3 DNA sequence: TGTGCCACCAGTGATTTTGGGGGAGCCGCGGATACGCAGTATTTT.

This clonotype was seen a handful of times. The V gene is TRBV7-2, the J gene TRBJ2-2; the D gene is possibly TRBD1 (5 bases). The CDR3 spans 13 residues. Trimming cost V 5 bases and J 5 bases, with 9 bases left between them. Germline V gene lookup returns CDR1 SGHTA and CDR2 FQGNSA. The chain's CDR3 is CASSQQVTGELFF. The CDR3 nucleotides read TGTGCCAGCAGCCAACAGGTGACCGGGGAGCTGTTTTTT.

This clonotype occurred many times. The CDR3 DNA is TGCAGTGCTAGAGAGGACAGGGGGCGTTTTGAAAAACTGTTTTTT. This codes for CSAREDRGRFEKLFF. The chain recombines TRBV20-1 with TRBJ1-4; TRBD1 aligns across 11 bases. J lost 7 bases, V lost 0 bases, and 4 bases had no gene match. The V gene's germline CDR1 is DFQATT and CDR2 SNEGSKA (reference sequence). This CDR3 is built from 15 residues.

This clonotype has ten or more counts. The chain employs TRBV20-1 and TRBJ2-7; TRBD1 is a possible D gene (5 bases). The CDR3 has 15 amino acids. With 3 bases removed from V and 5 bases from J, the gap between germline ends came to 20 bases. Germline V gene lookup returns CDR1 DFQATT and CDR2 SNEGSKA (reference sequence). For the CDR3, the DNA is TGCAGTGCTAGTCCCCCCAAGGGCAGGGTCCACGAGCAGTACTTC. This sequence encodes CSASPPKGRVHEQYF.

The rearrangement uses TRBV4-3 and TRBJ1-1, with D uncertain. CDR1 is LGHNA, CDR2 YSLEER, per germline. V lost 1 base and J 0 bases, leaving 9 bases between the germline ends. The CDR3 totals 15 residues. The CDR3 bases are TGCGCCAGCAGCCAAGGCCCGGTAATGAACACTGAAGCTTTCTTT. Translated: CASSQGPVMNTEAFF.

V is TRBV27 and J is TRBJ2-5; a possible D gene is TRBD1 (5 bases). The CDR3 consists of 17 residues. V was shortened by 2 bases and J by 5 bases, with 21 bases between the two germline ends. CDR1 and CDR2 from the germline V gene are MNHEY and SMNVEV (reference sequence). The CDR3 DNA is TGTGCCAGCAGTTTAAACAGGAGAACTTTTAATTGGGAGACCCAGTACTTC. Residues: CASSLNRRTFNWETQYF.

This clonotype showed up just a few times. The V and J genes are TRBV18 and TRBJ1-5; possible D gene TRBD1, 6 bases. Germline CDR1 KGHSH, CDR2 LQKENI. With 2 bases removed from V and 6 bases from J, the gap between germline ends came to 14 bases. The length of the CDR3 is 15 residues. The CDR3 DNA sequence: TGTGCCAGCTCACCAAATCAGGGGCAAGGTCAGCCCCAGCATTTT. Its protein is CASSPNQGQGQPQHF.

A few counts support this clonotype. The chain couples TRBV7-2 to TRBJ2-1; maybe TRBD2 (5 bases). The V and J ends lost 7 bases and 9 bases respectively, with 25 bases between them. This CDR3 region has 16 residues. Germline V gene sequence: CDR1 SGHTA, CDR2 FQGNSA. CDR3 nucleotide sequence: TGTGCCAGCACCAAAAGAGGGCTCGCGGTTAGAGGTGAGCAGTTCTTC. The encoded protein is CASTKRGLAVRGEQFF. The variable domain in full, with the rest retrieved from reference TRBV7-2 and TRBJ2-1, is GAGVSQSPSNKVTEKGKDVELRCDPISGHTALYWYRQSLGQGLEFLIYFQGNSAPDKSGLPSDRFSAERTGGSVSTLTIQRTQQEDSAVYLCASTKRGLAVRGEQFFGPGTRLTVL.

This clonotype has more than one count but fewer than ten. This chain connects TRBV27 to TRBJ2-5, with unresolved D. The CDR3 consists of 13 residues. Trimming shortened V by 3 bases and J by 5 bases, and 10 bases separated the two germline ends. The germline V gene encodes CDR1 MNHEY and CDR2 SMNVEV (reference sequence). Written as DNA, the CDR3 is TGTGCCAGCAGTTTGAAGGATGGGGAGACCCAGTACTTC. It encodes CASSLKDGETQYF.

This clonotype showed up many times. The CDR3 reads CATSGTSGYNEQFF. The CDR3 nucleotides read TGTGCCACCAGCGGGACTAGCGGATACAATGAGCAGTTCTTC. The V call is TRBV24-1, the J call TRBJ2-1, with TRBD2 matching 11 bases. Germline CDR1 and CDR2: KGHDR and SFDVKD. Trimming at V came to 7 bases and at J to 4 bases, leaving 2 bases not matched to a gene. This CDR3 has 14 amino acids.

This clonotype was counted a few times. V is TRBV9 and J is TRBJ2-3, with 8 bases fitting TRBD1. The CDR3 runs 15 residues. Germline V gives CDR1 SGDLS, CDR2 YYNGEE. The V segment lost 6 bases and the J segment 6 bases; nucleotides outside the gene matches: 12. CDR3 sequence (DNA): TGTGCCAGCAACACCGGGACAGGTGCAACTGATACGCAGTATTTT. Its translation: CASNTGTGATDTQYF. The entire variable domain, with the rest obtained from reference TRBV9 and TRBJ2-3, is as follows: DSGVTQTPKHLITATGQRVTLRCSPRSGDLSVYWYQQSLDQGLQFLIQYYNGEERAKGNILERFSAQQFPDLHSELNLSSLELGDSALYFCASNTGTGATDTQYFGPGTRLTVL.

This clonotype was picked up a small number of times. The chain carries TRBV5-5 and TRBJ1-6; 10 bases match TRBD1. CDR1 is SGHKS, CDR2 YYEKEE, per germline (reference sequence). The CDR3 consists of 15 residues. The V and J ends lost 4 bases and 9 bases, in that order; junction bases with no gene match: 7. CDR3 loop: CASSEGTGASSPLHF. DNA of the CDR3: TGTGCCAGCAGCGAAGGGACAGGGGCTAGTTCACCCCTCCACTTT.

This clonotype was seen at least ten times. V and J are TRBV12-3 or TRBV12-4 and TRBJ2-7; 10 bases agree with TRBD1. This CDR3 spans 15 amino acids. Trimming at V came to 3 bases and at J to 5 bases, leaving 7 bases not matched to a gene. CDR3 sequence reads: CASSFLRDRGHEQYF. Here the CDR3 DNA reads TGTGCCAGCAGTTTCCTCCGGGACAGGGGCCACGAGCAGTACTTC.